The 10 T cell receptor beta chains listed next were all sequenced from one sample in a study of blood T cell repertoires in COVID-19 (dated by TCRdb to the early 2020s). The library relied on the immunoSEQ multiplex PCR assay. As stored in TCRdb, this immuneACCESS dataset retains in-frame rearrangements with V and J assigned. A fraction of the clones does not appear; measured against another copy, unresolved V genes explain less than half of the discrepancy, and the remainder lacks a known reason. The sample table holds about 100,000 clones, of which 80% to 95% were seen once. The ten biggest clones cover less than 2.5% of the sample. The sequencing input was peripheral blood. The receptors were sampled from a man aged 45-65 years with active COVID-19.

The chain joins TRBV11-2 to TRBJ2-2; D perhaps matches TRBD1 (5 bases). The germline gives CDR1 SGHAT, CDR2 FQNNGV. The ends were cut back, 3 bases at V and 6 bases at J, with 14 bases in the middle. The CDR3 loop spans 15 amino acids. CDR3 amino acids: CASSLRQGIAGELFF. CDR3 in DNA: TGTGCCAGCAGCTTGAGGCAGGGTATAGCCGGGGAGCTGTTTTTT.

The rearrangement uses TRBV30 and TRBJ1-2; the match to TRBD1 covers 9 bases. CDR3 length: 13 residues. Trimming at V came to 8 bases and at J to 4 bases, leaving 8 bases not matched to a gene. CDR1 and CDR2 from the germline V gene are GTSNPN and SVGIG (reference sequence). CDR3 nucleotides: TGTGCCAATAGGGACAGGGCCATCTATGGCTACACCTTC. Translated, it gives CANRDRAIYGYTF.

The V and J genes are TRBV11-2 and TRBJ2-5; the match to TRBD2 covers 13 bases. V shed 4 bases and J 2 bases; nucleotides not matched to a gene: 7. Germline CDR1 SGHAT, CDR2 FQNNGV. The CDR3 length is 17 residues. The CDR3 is CASSWGSGLAGQETQYF. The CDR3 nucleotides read TGTGCCAGCAGCTGGGGCTCGGGACTAGCGGGACAAGAGACCCAGTACTTC.

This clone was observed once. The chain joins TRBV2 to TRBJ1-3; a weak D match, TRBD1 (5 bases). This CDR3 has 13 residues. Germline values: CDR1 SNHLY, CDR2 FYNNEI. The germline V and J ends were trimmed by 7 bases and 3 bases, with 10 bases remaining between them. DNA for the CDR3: TGTGCCAGCATGGGGACTCTTGGAAACACCATATATTTT. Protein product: CASMGTLGNTIYF.

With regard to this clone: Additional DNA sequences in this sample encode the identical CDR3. The CDR3 DNA reads TGTGCCAGCAGCCCACGGGACTACTCCTATGGCTACACCTTC. Protein sequence: CASSPRDYSYGYTF. The rearrangement joins TRBV21-1 to TRBJ1-2. TRBV21-1 is termed a pseudogene. CDR3 size: 14 residues.

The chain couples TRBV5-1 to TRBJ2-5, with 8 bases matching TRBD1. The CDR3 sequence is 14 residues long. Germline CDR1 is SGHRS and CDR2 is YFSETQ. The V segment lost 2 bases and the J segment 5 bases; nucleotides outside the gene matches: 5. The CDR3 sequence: CASSFDRGGETQYF. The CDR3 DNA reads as TGCGCCAGCAGCTTTGACAGGGGCGGGGAGACCCAGTACTTC.

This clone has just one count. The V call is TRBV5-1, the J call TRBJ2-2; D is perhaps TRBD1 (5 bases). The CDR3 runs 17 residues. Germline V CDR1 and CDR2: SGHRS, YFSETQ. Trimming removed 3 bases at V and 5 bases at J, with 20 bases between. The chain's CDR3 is CASSWRTTPKGTGELFF. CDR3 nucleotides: TGCGCCAGCAGCTGGAGAACGACGCCCAAGGGGACCGGGGAGCTGTTTTTT.

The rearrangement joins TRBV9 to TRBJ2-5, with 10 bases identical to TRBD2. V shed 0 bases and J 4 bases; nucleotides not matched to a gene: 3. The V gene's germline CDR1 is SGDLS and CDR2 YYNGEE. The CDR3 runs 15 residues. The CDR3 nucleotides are TGTGCCAGCAGCGTAGAACTAGCGGGGCGAGAGACCCAGTACTTC. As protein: CASSVELAGRETQYF.

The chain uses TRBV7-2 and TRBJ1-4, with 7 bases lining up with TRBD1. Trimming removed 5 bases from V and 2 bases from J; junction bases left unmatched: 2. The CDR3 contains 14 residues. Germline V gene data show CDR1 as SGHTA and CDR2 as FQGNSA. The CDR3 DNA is TGTGCCAGCAGCAAAGGGGGCACTAATGAAAAACTGTTTTTT. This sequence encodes CASSKGGTNEKLFF. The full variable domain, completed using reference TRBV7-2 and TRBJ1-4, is GAGVSQSPSNKVTEKGKDVELRCDPISGHTALYWYRQSLGQGLEFLIYFQGNSAPDKSGLPSDRFSAERTGGSVSTLTIQRTQQEDSAVYLCASSKGGTNEKLFFGSGTQLSVL.

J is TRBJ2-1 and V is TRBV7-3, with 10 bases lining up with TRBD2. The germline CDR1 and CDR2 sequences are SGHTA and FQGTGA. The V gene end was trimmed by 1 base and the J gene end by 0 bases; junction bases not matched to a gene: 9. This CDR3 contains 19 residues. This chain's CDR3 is CASSLNPSGGLSSYNEQFF. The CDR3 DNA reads TGTGCCAGCAGCTTAAATCCTAGCGGGGGTTTAAGCTCCTACAATGAGCAGTTCTTC.